This TCR beta chain originates from a study of cytomegalovirus exposure and HLA in healthy donors. Study conclusions and caveats: No immune exposure information besides CMV serostatus was available. Reported performance of the classifier showed diagnosis of cytomegalovirus status with high specificity and sensitivity.

This PCR relied on a set of 60 Vbeta primers and 13 Jbeta primers. Sequenced by immunoSEQ multiplex PCR; TCRdb stores in-frame clones only, minus some. Of 150,000 to 200,000 clones detected, around 80% appear once; the ten largest clones hold around 4%. This clone was detected only once. The antigen is unknown. CDR1 and CDR2 from the germline V gene are MNHEY and SVGAGI. Deletions cut 6 bases from V and 8 bases from J, with 13 bases between. The CDR3 has 12 residues. The J gene is TRBJ1-2, the V gene TRBV6-5; D gene uncertain. This receptor was obtained from a middle-aged man in good health and CMV-seronegative. The specimen sequenced was PBMCs. Written as DNA, the CDR3 is TGTGCCAGCAGAACGGGAGTCCGCGGCTACACCTTC. It is translated as CASRTGVRGYTF.